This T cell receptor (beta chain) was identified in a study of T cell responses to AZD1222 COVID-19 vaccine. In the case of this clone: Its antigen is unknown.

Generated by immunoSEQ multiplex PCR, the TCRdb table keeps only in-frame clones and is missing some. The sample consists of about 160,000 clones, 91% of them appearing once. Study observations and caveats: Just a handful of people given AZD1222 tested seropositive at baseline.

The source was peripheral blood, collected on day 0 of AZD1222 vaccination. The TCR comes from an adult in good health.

The CDR3 DNA reads TGCGCCAGCAGCCAAGAGGACAGGGTGGGCAAAAACATTCAGTACTTC. It encodes CASSQEDRVGKNIQYF. The rearrangement joins TRBV5-1 to TRBJ2-4, with 8 nucleotides matching TRBD1. The CDR3 consists of 16 residues. J was trimmed by 3 bases and V by 4 bases; bases with no gene match: 9. Germline-derived CDR1 and CDR2 are SGHRS and YFSETQ.